This T cell receptor (beta chain) was documented in a study of T cells in Graves' hyperthyroidism and ophthalmopathy. About the study: Peripheral blood was taken when the disease was first diagnosed, before any treatment began. The study's findings and limits: In blood, most of the thyroid clonotypes expanded above 0.001 were also present. Stable hyperthyroidism and ophthalmopathy were separated using 13 V-J signatures.

Note on this clonotype: Its cognate antigen is unknown.

Exclusion criteria comprised uncontrolled infection, other autoimmune disease, pregnancy or lactation. Looked up from germline, CDR1 is KGHDR and CDR2 is SFDVKD. CDR3 length equals 14 residues. V was trimmed by 1 base and J by 6 bases, leaving 8 bases between them. The TCR beta CDR3 regions underwent amplification using RNA transcripts as the source. Initially, a first-round RT-PCR of the TCR CDR3 employed the HTBI primer set. TCRdb called the multiplex PCR reads again in MiXCR, with one record for every CDR3 protein. The sample includes more than 600,000 distinct CDR3 sequences, 15% to 20% of them seen just once.

This sequence joins TRBV24-1 and TRBJ2-2; no clear D gene. The clonotype originates from a man between 18 and 29 years old with Graves' hyperthyroidism. Sequencing was performed on blood. This CDR3 is CATSDLLPSGELFF. DNA for the CDR3: TGTGCCACCAGTGATTTACTCCCGTCCGGGGAGCTGTTTTTT.